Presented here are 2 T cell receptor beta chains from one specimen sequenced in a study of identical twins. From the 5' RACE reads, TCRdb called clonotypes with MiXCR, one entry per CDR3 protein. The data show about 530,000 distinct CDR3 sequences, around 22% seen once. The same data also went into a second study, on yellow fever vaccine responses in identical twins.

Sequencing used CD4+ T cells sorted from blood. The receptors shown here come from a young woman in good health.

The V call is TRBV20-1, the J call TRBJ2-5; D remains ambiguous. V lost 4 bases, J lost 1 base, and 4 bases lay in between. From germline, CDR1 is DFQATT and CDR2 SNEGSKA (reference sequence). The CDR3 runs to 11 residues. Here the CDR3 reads CSATLQETQYF. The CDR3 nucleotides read TGCAGTGCTACGCTCCAAGAGACCCAGTACTTC.

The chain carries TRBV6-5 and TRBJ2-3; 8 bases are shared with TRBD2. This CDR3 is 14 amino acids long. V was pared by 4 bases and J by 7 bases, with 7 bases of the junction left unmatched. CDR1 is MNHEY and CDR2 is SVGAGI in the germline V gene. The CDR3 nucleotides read TGTGCCAGCAGTTCGGGGACTAGTTCCTATACGCAGTATTTT. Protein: CASSSGTSSYTQYF.